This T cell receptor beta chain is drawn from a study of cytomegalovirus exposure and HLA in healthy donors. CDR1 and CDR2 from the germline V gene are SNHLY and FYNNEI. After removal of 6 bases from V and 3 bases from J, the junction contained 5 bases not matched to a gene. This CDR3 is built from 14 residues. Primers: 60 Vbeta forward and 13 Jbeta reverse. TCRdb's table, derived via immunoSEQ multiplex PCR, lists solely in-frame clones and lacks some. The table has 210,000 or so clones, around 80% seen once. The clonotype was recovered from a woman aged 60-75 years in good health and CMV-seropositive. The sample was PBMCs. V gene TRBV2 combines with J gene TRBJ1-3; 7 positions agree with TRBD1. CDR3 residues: CASSQQGNGNTIYF. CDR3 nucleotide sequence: TGTGCCAGCAGCCAACAGGGGAATGGAAACACCATATATTTT.